The clone carrying this TCR beta chain has ten or more counts. Its cognate antigen is unknown. The memory fraction was CD4+CD45RO+CD25- cells. Study-wide findings and caveats: Tumor memory CD4+ T cell TCR gene usage clustered with blood and lymph node memory CD4+ cells and lymph node naive CD4+ cells. Tumor Tregs overlapped most with tumor, then blood, naive CD4+ cells.

Germline V gene lookup returns CDR1 DFQATT and CDR2 SNEGSKA (reference sequence). Trimming left V 2 bases short and J 1 base short, with 8 bases between. This CDR3 contains 14 residues. TCRdb reanalysed the 5' RACE reads using MiXCR and keeps one entry per CDR3 protein. The sample includes just under 65,000 distinct CDR3 sequences, around a fifth of them seen just once. Sequencing was performed on memory CD4+ T cells sorted from a lymph node. Subset defined: memory CD4+ T cells, CD4+CD45RO+CD25-. The clonotype comes from a female donor with breast cancer. V usage is TRBV20-1 and J usage is TRBJ2-2; D uncertain. CDR3 residues: CSARKSGNTGELFF. The CDR3 nucleotides are TGCAGTGCTAGAAAGTCTGGGAACACCGGGGAGCTGTTTTTT.